A selection of T cell receptor beta chains follows, all from one sample in a study of blood T cell repertoires in COVID-19. Libraries were prepared by immunoSEQ multiplex PCR; TCRdb keeps only in-frame clonotypes and omits some of them. The sample records under 200,000 clones, about 85% being singletons. Sequencing used peripheral blood. The receptors derive from a man in his sixties with active or convalescent COVID-19. CDR3s include the opening cysteine and the closing phenylalanine or tryptophan.

v_call	j_call	cdr3_aa
TRBV15	TRBJ1-2	CATSLNQGNYGYTF
TRBV19	TRBJ1-2	CASSINLIGQSYGSYTF
TRBV6-5	TRBJ1-5	CASSRGDRGQPQHF
TRBV4-1	TRBJ2-7	CASSQVPSGGTKYEQYF
TRBV2	TRBJ1-1	CASRARRQGEEVEAFF
TRBV29-1	TRBJ2-1	CSGGRERYNEQFF
TRBV6-5	TRBJ1-2	CASSNPGQGMDLYTF
TRBV5-1	TRBJ1-1	CASSSTTVSTEAFF
TRBV19	TRBJ1-2	CASSTPHGGSNYGYTF
TRBV29-1	TRBJ2-7	CSVLVSYEQYF
TRBV30	TRBJ2-3	CAWRGTGTGGSTDTQYF
TRBV19	TRBJ2-1	CAARGGPHEQFF
TRBV4-2	TRBJ2-3	CASSQSRAGGITDTQYF
TRBV29-1	TRBJ2-7	CSVVGQGGDEQYF
TRBV10-2	TRBJ2-3	CASSVGGSDTQYF
TRBV5-5	TRBJ2-7	CASSLSDSQVNEQYF
TRBV11-2	TRBJ1-1	CASSLQPGFAFF
TRBV5-1	TRBJ2-4	CASSFRGAKNIQYF
TRBV3-1/TRBV3-2	TRBJ2-7	CASSTKQGFYEQYF
TRBV5-1	TRBJ2-5	CASSLAVAGSQETQYF
TRBV19	TRBJ1-1	CASSIISWGMNTEAFF
TRBV10-3	TRBJ2-3	CAISSRGQSTDTQYF
TRBV19	TRBJ2-3	CASSIPGAGTDTQYF
TRBV6-1	TRBJ1-6	CASSEAGQAGMRNSPLHF
TRBV9	TRBJ2-1	CASSVGYRASYNEQFF
TRBV7-9	TRBJ2-2	CASSPGAGTGELFF
TRBV27	TRBJ2-2	CASSPSSGHWTGELFF
TRBV5-1	TRBJ1-1	CASSIIPNTEAFF
TRBV3-1/TRBV3-2	TRBJ1-3	CASSLSTGYPGNTIYF
TRBV5-6	TRBJ1-1	CASSPRDRGRTEAFF
TRBV2	TRBJ1-5	CASGTESNQPQHF
TRBV3-1/TRBV3-2	TRBJ2-2	CASRRQGSTGELFF